This T cell receptor (beta chain) was obtained from a study of identical twins. General study points: In zero-insertion analyses, partial confounding could arise from invariant MAIT and iNKT cells. Where out-of-frame alpha sequences were twin-shared, they showed excess low generation probability.

This CDR3 is built from 16 residues. V was trimmed by 4 bases and J by 1 base, leaving 17 bases between them. Looked up from germline, CDR1 is SGHRS and CDR2 is YFSETQ. A universal primer site was incorporated via template switching, and the cDNA contained unique molecular identifiers. TCRdb reprocessed the 5' RACE reads via MiXCR and lists one record per CDR3 protein. Among 690,000 or so distinct CDR3 sequences, around 8.6% were seen once, and the ten largest hold more than 0.75%. No donor was unhealthy or non-Caucasian. This clonotype was seen many times. Its target is unknown. The same data also contributed to another study, on yellow fever vaccine responses in identical twins.

The chain has TRBV5-1 and TRBJ2-5; no definite D call. Material for sequencing was PBMCs. This TCR came from a young woman in good health. In DNA, the CDR3 is TGCGCCAGCAGCCCCTCGTTTGAGGCAGTCCAAGAGACCCAGTACTTC. It is translated as CASSPSFEAVQETQYF.